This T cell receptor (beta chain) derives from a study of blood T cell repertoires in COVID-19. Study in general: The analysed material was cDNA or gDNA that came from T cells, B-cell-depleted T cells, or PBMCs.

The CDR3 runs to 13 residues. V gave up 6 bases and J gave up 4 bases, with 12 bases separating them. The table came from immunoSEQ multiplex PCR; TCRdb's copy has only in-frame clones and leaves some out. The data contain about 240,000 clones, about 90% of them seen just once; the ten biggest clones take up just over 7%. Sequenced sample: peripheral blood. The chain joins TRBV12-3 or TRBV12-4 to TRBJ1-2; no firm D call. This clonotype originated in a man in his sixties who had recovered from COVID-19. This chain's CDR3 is CASSHPGGYGYTF. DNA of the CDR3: TGTGCCAGCAGCCACCCCGGCGGCTATGGCTACACCTTC.